What follows are 16 T cell receptor beta chains derived from one specimen sequenced in a study of PD-L1 blockade in urothelial cancer. Repertoires were generated with immunoSEQ multiplex PCR, while TCRdb's copy carries only in-frame clones and drops some. Of roughly 43,000 clones in the sample, more than 75% were seen once. The sample in question was PBMCs, obtained around atezolizumab (anti-PD-L1) treatment. The receptors here all came from a man in his sixties or seventies with urothelial cancer.

V usage is TRBV19 and J usage is TRBJ2-1; 8 positions match TRBD1. Germline CDR1 is LNHDA and CDR2 is SQIVND (reference sequence). The CDR3 runs to 13 residues. With V trimmed by 8 bases and J by 7 bases, 7 bases remained unmatched. Written as DNA, the CDR3 is TGTGCCAGTCAGGACAGGGCGAAGAATGAGCAGTTCTTC. This gives the protein CASQDRAKNEQFF.

The chain joins TRBV13 to TRBJ2-1; maybe TRBD2 (6 bases). Germline CDR1 and CDR2: PRHDT and FYEKMQ (reference sequence). Between the trimmed V and J ends, which lost 5 bases and 4 bases, there was a span of 12 bases. The CDR3 is 14 residues long. CDR3 in DNA: TGTGCCAGCAGCATTCGGACTACTTACAATGAGCAGTTCTTC. Translating it yields CASSIRTTYNEQFF.

The chain recombines TRBV5-6 with TRBJ2-7; D is possibly TRBD2 (5 bases). Per the germline V gene, CDR1 is SGHDT and CDR2 is YYEEEE. The CDR3 runs to 14 residues. Between the trimmed V and J ends, which lost 1 base and 3 bases, there was a span of 11 bases. CDR3 nucleotides: TGTGCCAGCAGCTTGATGAGCGGCCTCTACGAGCAGTACTTC. It translates to CASSLMSGLYEQYF.

This chain uses TRBV7-2 with TRBJ2-4; 11 nucleotides align to TRBD2. The CDR3 consists of 15 residues. The V gene end was trimmed by 6 bases and the J gene end by 6 bases; junction bases not matched to a gene: 7. Per germline, CDR1 SGHTA and CDR2 FQGNSA. The CDR3 coding sequence is TGTGCCAGCAGGGACCTTAGCGGGAGGGTAAACATTCAGTACTTC. Protein product: CASRDLSGRVNIQYF. Full variable domain (missing parts from reference TRBV7-2 and TRBJ2-4): GAGVSQSPSNKVTEKGKDVELRCDPISGHTALYWYRQSLGQGLEFLIYFQGNSAPDKSGLPSDRFSAERTGGSVSTLTIQRTQQEDSAVYLCASRDLSGRVNIQYFGAGTRLSVL.

This clone has more than one count but fewer than ten. The V and J genes are TRBV7-2 and TRBJ1-1; the D gene is possibly TRBD1 (5 bases). The CDR3 runs 14 residues. Trimming took 5 bases from V and 4 from J, leaving 14 bases between them. The germline V gene has CDR1 SGHTA and CDR2 FQGNSA. This CDR3 is CASSVSEGLTEAFF. DNA of the CDR3: TGTGCCAGCAGCGTGTCGGAGGGGCTCACTGAAGCTTTCTTT.

The chain employs TRBV19 and TRBJ2-3, with TRBD2 as a possible D gene (7 bases). The CDR3 covers 17 residues. V was shortened by 5 bases and J by 4 bases, with 22 bases between the two germline ends. Germline CDR1 and CDR2: LNHDA and SQIVND (reference sequence). Here the CDR3 DNA reads TGTGCCAGTAGTTCGGGGGGCCTGATTCTTTCCGCAGATACGCAGTATTTT. Its protein product is CASSSGGLILSADTQYF.

This rearrangement joins TRBV27 to TRBJ2-7; tentative D call: TRBD1 (6 bases). Germline V gene sequence: CDR1 MNHEY, CDR2 SMNVEV (reference sequence). Trimming took 4 bases from V and 5 from J, leaving 21 bases between them. The CDR3 consists of 16 residues. For the CDR3, the DNA is TGTGCCAGCAGTTCGAGCGAACAGGGAATCTGGGACGAGCAGTACTTC. Translating gives CASSSSEQGIWDEQYF.

This chain links TRBV5-4 with TRBJ2-7, with D perhaps matching TRBD2 (6 bases). Trimming cost V 6 bases and J 5 bases, with 21 bases left between them. CDR1 and CDR2 from the germline V gene are SGHNT and YYREEE (reference sequence). The CDR3 has 15 residues. Here the CDR3 DNA reads TGTGCCAGCACCGGGCAGGGCGGAGGGATGGACGAGCAGTACTTC. Amino acids: CASTGQGGGMDEQYF. Using reference TRBV5-4 and TRBJ2-7 for the parts outside the CDR3, the full variable domain is ETGVTQSPTHLIKTRGQQVTLRCSSQSGHNTVSWYQQALGQGPQFIFQYYREEENGRGNFPPRFSGLQFPNYSSELNVNALELDDSALYLCASTGQGGGMDEQYFGPGTRLTVT.

This sequence joins TRBV28 and TRBJ1-2, with a weak D call TRBD1 (6 bases). Trimming removed 6 bases at V and 4 bases at J, with 12 bases between. This CDR3 spans 13 amino acids. The germline gives CDR1 MDHEN, CDR2 SYDVKM. CDR3 in amino acids: CASRYRASYGYTF. The CDR3 region has the DNA TGTGCCAGCAGGTACAGGGCTTCCTATGGCTACACCTTC.

The chain links TRBV19 to TRBJ2-1; 15 nucleotides agree with TRBD2. This CDR3 is 14 amino acids long. Germline CDR1 and CDR2: LNHDA and SQIVND (reference sequence). With V trimmed by 5 bases and J by 12 bases, 5 bases remained unmatched. CDR3 region: CASSRTSGGGGQFF. The DNA for the CDR3 is TGTGCCAGTAGTCGGACTAGCGGGGGGGGTGGGCAGTTCTTC.

This clone appeared a single time. The J gene is TRBJ2-7, the V gene TRBV19; TRBD1 matches at 7 bases. The CDR3 has 15 amino acids. Germline loops: CDR1 LNHDA, CDR2 SQIVND (reference sequence). The trim removed 9 bases at V and 0 bases at J, leaving 11 bases unmatched. CDR3 amino acids: CASSRRGLNSYEQYF. The CDR3 DNA reads as TGTGCCAGCTCTCGTAGGGGGCTAAACTCCTACGAGCAGTACTTC. Variable domain in full (rest from reference TRBV19 and TRBJ2-7): DGGITQSPKYLFRKEGQNVTLSCEQNLNHDAMYWYRQDPGQGLRLIYYSQIVNDFQKGDIAEGYSVSREKKESFPLTVTSAQKNPTAFYLCASSRRGLNSYEQYFGPGTRLTVT.

This sequence joins TRBV18 and TRBJ2-3; D might be TRBD1 (7 bases). Germline V lookup: CDR1 KGHSH, CDR2 LQKENI. The CDR3 spans 18 residues. V lost 2 bases and J lost 7, with 25 bases in between. CDR3 sequence reads: CASSPRDSYVVRGYTQYF. The DNA of the CDR3 is TGTGCCAGCTCACCAAGGGACAGTTACGTGGTGCGGGGTTATACGCAGTATTTT.

V usage is TRBV4-1 and J usage is TRBJ2-5; D is possibly TRBD2 (5 bases). This CDR3 is built from 13 residues. V was pared by 2 bases and J by 5 bases, with 9 bases between. The germline CDR1 and CDR2 sequences are MGHRA and YSYEKL. In DNA form, the CDR3 reads TGCGCCAGCAGCCAAATGCCTAGCGAGACCCAGTACTTC. Translation gives CASSQMPSETQYF.

Only a few counts were recorded for this clone. V gene TRBV5-1 combines with J gene TRBJ1-4; tentative D call: TRBD1 (5 bases). Germline lookup yields CDR1 SGHRS and CDR2 YFSETQ. CDR3 length equals 18 residues. The V end lost 2 bases, the J end lost 0 bases, and 17 bases lay between the germline ends. CDR3 sequence reads: CASSLVREQSATNEKLFF. The DNA of the CDR3 is TGCGCCAGCAGCTTAGTCAGGGAACAAAGCGCAACTAATGAAAAACTGTTTTTT. Drawing the rest from reference TRBV5-1 and TRBJ1-4, the complete variable domain is KAGVTQTPRYLIKTRGQQVTLSCSPISGHRSVSWYQQTPGQGLQFLFEYFSETQRNKGNFPGRFSGRQFSNSRSEMNVSTLELGDSALYLCASSLVREQSATNEKLFFGSGTQLSVL.

The chain combines TRBV19 with TRBJ2-3; tentative D call: TRBD2 (6 bases). CDR1 and CDR2 (germline): LNHDA, SQIVND (reference sequence). Trimming removed 9 bases from V and 4 bases from J, with 20 bases in between. There are 15 residues in the CDR3. The CDR3 sequence is CARQPWREPPDTQYF. The CDR3, as DNA: TGTGCCAGACAACCTTGGAGGGAACCTCCAGATACGCAGTATTTT.

The chain couples TRBV11-2 to TRBJ2-1; perhaps TRBD2 as D (5 bases). Trimming took 5 bases from V and 12 from J, leaving 14 bases between them. CDR1 and CDR2 from the germline V gene are SGHAT and FQNNGV. The CDR3 runs 12 residues. The CDR3 nucleotides are TGTGCCAGCAGCCCCCATCTGGAGGTGCAGTTCTTC. Encoded protein: CASSPHLEVQFF.